The T cell receptor beta chain described here comes from a study of molecular identifiers for immune sequencing clone quantification. Study-wide results and limits: Barcode-sharing identical TCR molecules could underestimate highly expanded clone sizes. Spike-in Jurkat TCR RNA from a single cell reportedly registered among 950,000 to 1,000,000 naive cells.

The sorting of naive CD8 T cells used the CD8+CD4-CCR7+CD45RA+ phenotype. This clonotype is medium-sized within its sample. No antigen is known for it. Both previously described methods and listed TCR primers were employed to make bulk TCR libraries. MiXCR, run by TCRdb on the PCR reads, gives a single entry per CDR3 protein. The sample yields approximately 9,800 distinct CDR3 sequences, about 18% seen once. CDR1 is PRHDT and CDR2 is FYEKMQ in the germline V gene (reference sequence). Trimming took off 2 bases at V and 2 bases at J, with 10 bases between the two ends. The CDR3 sequence is 15 residues long.

V gene TRBV13 combines with J gene TRBJ1-5; no clear D gene. This TCR was recovered from a human donor in good health. Some libraries in this study had Jurkat cell RNA spiked in. Sequencing was done on a sample of naive CD8+ T cells from blood, with Jurkat cell RNA spiked in. Subset specified: FACS-sorted CD8+CD4-CCR7+CD45RA+ naive T cells. The CDR3 DNA reads as TGTGCCAGCAGCTTAAGGGCAAAGGGCAATCAGCCCCAGCATTTT. Translation: CASSLRAKGNQPQHF.